One sample yielded the 5 T cell receptor beta chains listed below, sequenced in a study of molecular identifiers for immune sequencing clone quantification. TCRdb processed the PCR reads anew with MiXCR; each CDR3 protein has one entry. Here the sample spans under 650,000 distinct CDR3 sequences, about 20% being singletons. Sequenced sample: naive CD8+ T cells from blood, with Jurkat cell RNA spiked in. The subset was: FACS-sorted CD8+CD4-CCR7+CD45RA+ naive T cells. The receptor set was obtained from a human donor in good health. Some libraries in this study had Jurkat cell RNA spiked in.

Only a few counts were recorded for this clonotype. V is TRBV7-6 and J is TRBJ2-5; tentative D call: TRBD1 (6 bases). The CDR3 has 15 residues. Trimming removed 0 bases from V and 4 bases from J, with 12 bases in between. Germline lookup yields CDR1 SGHVS and CDR2 FNYEAQ. CDR3 sequence reads: CASSLAGDRRETQYF. CDR3 in DNA: TGTGCCAGCAGCTTAGCAGGAGACAGGCGAGAGACCCAGTACTTC.

Comment on this clonotype: Since a much larger clone is just one base distant, this may be a read error. The chain couples TRBV9 to TRBJ2-1, with TRBD2 matching over 11 bases. V gave up 4 bases and J gave up 6 bases; unmatched junction bases: 9. The germline V gene encodes CDR1 SGDLS and CDR2 YYNGEE. This CDR3 spans 16 amino acids. For the CDR3, the DNA is TGTGCCAGCAGCCTCGGCGGGACTAGCGGCCTCAATGAGCAGTTCTTC. It translates to CASSLGGTSGLNEQFF.

Ten or more counts support this clonotype. The rearrangement joins TRBV4-3 to TRBJ2-3; 7 bases are a match to TRBD2. The trim removed 1 base at V and 2 bases at J, leaving 3 bases unmatched. CDR3 size: 15 residues. Germline lookup yields CDR1 LGHNA and CDR2 YSLEER. The CDR3 nucleotides read TGCGCCAGCAGCCAAGGAGCGGGGATCACAGATACGCAGTATTTT. It specifies CASSQGAGITDTQYF.

With respect to this clonotype: The CDR3 carries no conserved terminal phenylalanine or tryptophan, so it likely arises from a read error. The chain employs TRBV6-2 or TRBV6-3 and TRBJ1-5; 11 bases match TRBD1. The germline V gene encodes CDR1 MNHEY and CDR2 SVGEGT. J was trimmed by 5 bases and V by 0 bases; bases with no gene match: 0. The CDR3 totals 15 residues. The DNA for the CDR3 is TGTGCCAGCAGTTACTCGGGACAGGGGGATCAGCCCCAGCATTAT. Its translation: CASSYSGQGDQPQHY.

This clonotype was seen many times. The V gene is TRBV9, the J gene TRBJ1-2, with 11 bases aligning to TRBD1. CDR1 and CDR2 (germline): SGDLS, YYNGEE. J was trimmed by 7 bases and V by 2 bases; bases with no gene match: 4. The CDR3 has 14 residues. For the CDR3, the DNA is TGTGCCAGCAGCGTGGGGACAGGGGGAACTGGCTACACCTTC. Protein product: CASSVGTGGTGYTF.